This is a list of T cell receptor beta chains from one sample in a study of identical twins. MiXCR, run by TCRdb on the 5' RACE reads, gives a single entry per CDR3 protein. The sample comprises fewer than 550,000 distinct CDR3 sequences, 14% of which are singletons, and about 1% rests with the top ten. These same data were also listed under a study on yellow fever vaccine responses in identical twins.

Sequencing used CD4+ T cells sorted from blood. The source of these receptors is a woman under 30 in good health. The conserved cysteine and the conserved F or W are not part of the CDR3 here.

>TRBV10-3|11|TRBJ1-6
AISGQVDSPLH
>TRBV12-3/TRBV12-4|14|TRBJ2-1
ASSLDLGGFPSLQF
>TRBV15|13|TRBJ2-7
ATSREPPRGNEQY
>TRBV2|11|TRBJ1-2
ASRTGPSSGYT
>TRBV11-2|11|TRBJ1-4
ASSLDGRLGLF
>TRBV12-3/TRBV12-4|18|TRBJ2-2
ASSLVGRGLSPANTGELF
>TRBV5-4|13|TRBJ2-3
ASSGTSGGRDTQY
>TRBV6-1|11|TRBJ2-7
ATRGKGLYEQY
>TRBV5-1|14|TRBJ2-3
ASSLSLASSTDTQY
>TRBV5-1|15|TRBJ2-1
ASSLARGTPRYNEQF
>TRBV20-1|13|TRBJ1-5
SARASGTENQPQH
>TRBV20-1|11|TRBJ2-7
SAPAGGENEQY
>TRBV7-9|14|TRBJ2-2
ASHPPSGGATGELF
>TRBV11-1|13|TRBJ2-3
ASSLTRLVVDTQY
>TRBV28|12|TRBJ2-3
ASSLRGRIDTQY
>TRBV4-3|14|TRBJ2-2
ASSQGGQGTTGELF
>TRBV14|14|TRBJ1-5
ASSLDRQGGNQPQH
>TRBV5-1|15|TRBJ2-3
ASSPGLMSIGTDTQY
>TRBV18|10|TRBJ2-3
ASSPSTDTQY
>TRBV4-3|14|TRBJ2-1
ASSQDWAAPNNEQF
>TRBV5-6|14|TRBJ1-2
ASSGSQGKADYGYT
>TRBV10-3|15|TRBJ2-2
AISDRAGGQNTGELF
>TRBV5-1|11|TRBJ2-7
ASSLPYSGEQY
>TRBV10-3|17|TRBJ2-5
AISESVPGTSTVQETQY
>TRBV20-1|10|TRBJ2-3
SALPHTDTQY
>TRBV6-2/TRBV6-3|14|TRBJ2-2
ASRREGQLNTGELF